This TCR beta chain was identified during a study of shared clonotypes between healthy human individuals. Whole-study results and caveats: The authors expected sequencing depth to affect clonotype sharing among donors. Lower generation probabilities were found for non-shared clonotypes than for those shared by all four donors.

Sequenced by immunoSEQ multiplex PCR; TCRdb stores in-frame clones only, minus some. The data hold approximately 2.5 million clones, with roughly 93% observed a single time. Turning to this clone: Its specificity is not known.

The CDR3 totals 15 residues. After removal of 4 bases from V and 0 bases from J, the junction contained 6 bases not matched to a gene. Germline CDR1 SGHNT, CDR2 YYREEE (reference sequence). CD4+ cells underwent separation, giving CD45RA+ naive and CD45RA-negative memory subsets. This chain links TRBV5-4 with TRBJ1-1; 7 bases fit TRBD1. Sequencing was carried out using naive CD4+ T cells from PBMCs. Subset indicated: CD45RA+ positively selected. The sequence was obtained from a man aged 18 to 30 in good health. Some clones in this sample may be carry-over from other donors' samples. DNA for the CDR3: TGTGCCAGCAGCCGACGGACAGGAATGAACACTGAAGCTTTCTTT. This sequence encodes CASSRRTGMNTEAFF.